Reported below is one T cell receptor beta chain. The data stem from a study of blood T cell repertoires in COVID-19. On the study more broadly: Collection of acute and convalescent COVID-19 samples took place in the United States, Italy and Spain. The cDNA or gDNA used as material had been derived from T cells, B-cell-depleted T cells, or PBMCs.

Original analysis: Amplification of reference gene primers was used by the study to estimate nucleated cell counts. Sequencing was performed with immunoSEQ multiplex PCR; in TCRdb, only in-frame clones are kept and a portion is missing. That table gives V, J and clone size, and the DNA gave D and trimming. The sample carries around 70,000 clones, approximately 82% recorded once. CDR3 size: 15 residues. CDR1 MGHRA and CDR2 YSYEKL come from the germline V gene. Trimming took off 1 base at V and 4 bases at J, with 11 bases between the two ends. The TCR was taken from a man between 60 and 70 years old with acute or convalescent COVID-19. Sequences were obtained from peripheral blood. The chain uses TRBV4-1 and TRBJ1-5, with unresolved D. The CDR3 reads CASSQVELENQPQHF. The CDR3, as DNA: TGCGCCAGCAGCCAAGTAGAACTGGAGAATCAGCCCCAGCATTTT.